A single sample is the source of the 13 T cell receptor beta chains below, sequenced in a study of OX40 agonist ivuxolimab in advanced cancers. TCRdb keeps only in-frame clones here, not all; method: immunoSEQ multiplex PCR. The sample lists almost 70,000 clones, 86% occurring once. Sequencing was performed on CD4+ or CD8+ T cells sorted from blood, taken in a trial of the OX40 agonist ivuxolimab. The receptors originated from an adult with an advanced solid tumor such as melanoma, head and neck, liver or kidney cancer.

The chain combines TRBV5-1 with TRBJ2-6; tentative D call: TRBD1 (6 bases). CDR3 length: 19 amino acids. Germline V gene data show CDR1 as SGHRS and CDR2 as YFSETQ. Trimming removed 3 bases at V and 1 base at J, with 20 bases between. The CDR3 loop reads CASSSSFTGQGSGANVLTF. In nucleotides, the CDR3 is TGCGCCAGCAGCTCCTCCTTCACAGGGCAAGGGTCTGGGGCCAACGTCCTGACTTTC.

V and J are TRBV9 and TRBJ1-5, with D unclear. The CDR3 has 14 residues. Trimming cost V 7 bases and J 1 base, with 12 bases left between them. Germline CDR1 is SGDLS and CDR2 is YYNGEE. CDR3 bases: TGTGCCAGCGCGTCATGGGGAAGCAATCAGCCCCAGCATTTT. Its translation is CASASWGSNQPQHF. Drawing the rest from reference TRBV9 and TRBJ1-5, the complete variable domain is DSGVTQTPKHLITATGQRVTLRCSPRSGDLSVYWYQQSLDQGLQFLIQYYNGEERAKGNILERFSAQQFPDLHSELNLSSLELGDSALYFCASASWGSNQPQHFGDGTRLSIL.

V gene TRBV7-2 combines with J gene TRBJ1-5; no reliable D call. Trimming removed 1 base at V and 3 bases at J, with 10 bases between. Germline V gene data show CDR1 as SGHTA and CDR2 as FQGNSA. The CDR3 is 15 residues long. The CDR3 DNA sequence: TGTGCCAGCAGCTTAGGTCGGCCAACCAATCAGCCCCAGCATTTT. Its translation: CASSLGRPTNQPQHF.

The gene calls are TRBV28 and TRBJ1-6; 7 positions match TRBD1. Germline trimming cut 2 bases from V and 7 bases from J; bases unmatched to any gene: 5. The CDR3 runs 15 residues. The V gene's germline CDR1 is MDHEN and CDR2 SYDVKM. CDR3 residues: CASSLLGQENSPLHF. CDR3 bases: TGTGCCAGCAGTTTACTCGGACAGGAAAATTCACCCCTCCACTTT.

The rearrangement uses TRBV2 and TRBJ1-5; a possible D gene is TRBD1 (6 bases). From germline, CDR1 is SNHLY and CDR2 FYNNEI. Deletions cut 6 bases from V and 1 base from J, with 16 bases between. This CDR3 contains 16 residues. The CDR3 DNA sequence: TGTGCCAGCAGGACTTCTTTACAGGGAAGCAATCAGCCCCAGCATTTT. Translated, it gives CASRTSLQGSNQPQHF.

This chain joins TRBV5-1 and TRBJ2-7; 10 nucleotides line up with TRBD1. The CDR3 is made up of 14 amino acids. Germline V gene lookup returns CDR1 SGHRS and CDR2 YFSETQ. The V gene end was trimmed by 0 bases and the J gene end by 7 bases; junction bases not matched to a gene: 4. Here the CDR3 DNA reads TGCGCCAGCAGCTTGGGACAGGGGGCCCTAGAGCAGTACTTC. This sequence encodes CASSLGQGALEQYF.

A single count supports this clone. The CDR3 spells CASSPFETTVSGNTIYF. The CDR3 DNA reads as TGTGCCAGCTCACCATTCGAGACCACCGTCTCTGGAAACACCATATATTTT. The J gene is TRBJ1-3, the V gene TRBV18; no clear D. The CDR3 is 17 residues long. CDR1 and CDR2 (germline): KGHSH, LQKENI. Trimming took 2 bases from V and 0 from J, leaving 14 bases between them.

The V and J genes are TRBV5-1 and TRBJ1-4; 9 bases agree with TRBD1. This CDR3 spans 14 amino acids. The V gene end was trimmed by 0 bases and the J gene end by 8 bases; junction bases not matched to a gene: 2. Germline-derived CDR1 and CDR2 are SGHRS and YFSETQ. CDR3 sequence: CASSLGTGEEKLFF. DNA for the CDR3: TGCGCCAGCAGCTTGGGGACAGGGGAGGAAAAACTGTTTTTT. Full variable domain (outside the CDR3, taken from reference TRBV5-1 and TRBJ1-4): KAGVTQTPRYLIKTRGQQVTLSCSPISGHRSVSWYQQTPGQGLQFLFEYFSETQRNKGNFPGRFSGRQFSNSRSEMNVSTLELGDSALYLCASSLGTGEEKLFFGSGTQLSVL.

The chain uses TRBV20-1 and TRBJ2-3; D gene unclear. Germline CDR1 DFQATT, CDR2 SNEGSKA (reference sequence). V shed 5 bases and J shed 5 bases, with 8 bases lying between them. This CDR3 region has 11 residues. The chain's CDR3 is CSASLEDTQYF. DNA of the CDR3: TGCAGTGCTTCCCTCGAAGATACGCAGTATTTT.

The chain links TRBV4-3 to TRBJ2-5, with D perhaps being TRBD1 or TRBD2 (5 bases each). This CDR3 is 15 amino acids long. Germline CDR1 reads LGHNA; CDR2 reads YSLEER. Trimming removed 1 base from V and 4 bases from J, with 13 bases in between. The CDR3 DNA sequence: TGCGCCAGCAGCCAAGCGGGGACCCTATTAGAGACCCAGTACTTC. Protein: CASSQAGTLLETQYF.

The J gene is TRBJ1-2, the V gene TRBV29-1; weak D call: TRBD1 (5 bases). Trimming left V 6 bases short and J 9 bases short, with 17 bases between. Germline CDR1 SQVTM, CDR2 ANQGSEA. The CDR3 has 12 amino acids. This chain's CDR3 is CSVVRGGGSYTF. The CDR3 nucleotides read TGCAGCGTAGTCCGGGGCGGGGGGAGCTACACCTTC.

V gene TRBV6-1 combines with J gene TRBJ2-7; tentative D call: TRBD1 (6 bases). The ends were cut back, 6 bases at V and 1 base at J, with 16 bases in the middle. The length of the CDR3 is 15 residues. Germline V CDR1 and CDR2: MNHNS, SASEGT. CDR3 residues: CASRGAGAGSYEQYF. The CDR3 DNA is TGTGCCAGCAGGGGGGCAGGGGCCGGTTCCTACGAGCAGTACTTC.

The chain joins TRBV10-1 to TRBJ1-5; 10 positions agree with TRBD1. The V and J ends lost 6 bases and 4 bases, in that order; junction bases with no gene match: 3. The germline V gene encodes CDR1 WNHNN and CDR2 SYGVQD (reference sequence). The CDR3 is 14 amino acids. DNA of the CDR3: TGCGCCAGCAGCGAGGGACAGGGGAATCAGCCCCAGCATTTT. It codes for CASSEGQGNQPQHF.